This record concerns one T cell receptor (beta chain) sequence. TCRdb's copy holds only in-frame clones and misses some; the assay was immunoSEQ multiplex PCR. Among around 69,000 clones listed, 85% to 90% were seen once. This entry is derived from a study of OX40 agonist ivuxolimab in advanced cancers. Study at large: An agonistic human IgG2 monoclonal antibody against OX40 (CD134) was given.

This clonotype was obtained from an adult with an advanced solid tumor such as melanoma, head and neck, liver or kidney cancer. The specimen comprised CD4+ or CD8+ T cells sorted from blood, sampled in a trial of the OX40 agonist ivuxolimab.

The CDR3 is CAISESPGMNTEAFF. CDR3 nucleotide sequence: TGTGCCATCAGTGAGTCACCAGGAATGAACACTGAAGCTTTCTTT. This rearrangement joins TRBV10-3 to TRBJ1-1; D remains unclear. CDR3 length: 15 amino acids. Germline values: CDR1 ENHRY, CDR2 SYGVKD. V was cut by 0 bases and J by 0 bases, with 8 bases left in between.